Listed below are T cell receptor beta chains from one sample, sequenced in a study of PD-L1 blockade in urothelial cancer. Clones were read by immunoSEQ multiplex PCR, and TCRdb kept only the in-frame ones, dropping some. The sample records 55,000 to 70,000 clones, 86% being singletons. The source material was PBMCs, sampled around atezolizumab (anti-PD-L1) treatment. These receptors were taken from a man in his fifties or sixties with urothelial cancer. The CDR3 runs from the conserved cysteine through the conserved F or W. Fields, in order: V gene, J gene, CDR3 length, clone size, D gene, CDR3 protein, CDR3 DNA. The D gene is left open where the match is weak. Only part of the rows carry a size: once, few, many, or a class if the clone is expanded.

v_call: TRBV18; j_call: TRBJ2-4; cdr3_length: 15; clone_size: NA; d_call: TRBD2; cdr3_aa: CASSPPASGKNIQYF; cdr3_nt: TGTGCCAGCTCACCACCGGCTAGCGGGAAAAACATTCAGTACTTC
v_call: TRBV7-8; j_call: TRBJ2-7; cdr3_length: 15; clone_size: NA; d_call: TRBD2; cdr3_aa: CASRSPASGSYEQYF; cdr3_nt: TGTGCCAGCAGGTCACCGGCTAGCGGGAGCTACGAGCAGTACTTC
v_call: TRBV19; j_call: TRBJ1-5; cdr3_length: 12; clone_size: NA; d_call: NA; cdr3_aa: CASTQEKGPQHF; cdr3_nt: TGTGCCAGTACCCAGGAAAAAGGGCCCCAGCATTTT
v_call: TRBV30; j_call: TRBJ2-7; cdr3_length: 15; clone_size: once; d_call: TRBD2; cdr3_aa: CAWSLLAGGSYEQYF; cdr3_nt: TGTGCCTGGAGTCTACTAGCGGGTGGCAGCTACGAGCAGTACTTC
v_call: TRBV28; j_call: TRBJ2-7; cdr3_length: 16; clone_size: NA; d_call: TRBD2; cdr3_aa: CASSSAGGRAFYEQYF; cdr3_nt: TGTGCCAGCAGCTCCGCCGGCGGGAGGGCCTTCTACGAGCAGTACTTC
v_call: TRBV18; j_call: TRBJ2-1; cdr3_length: 15; clone_size: NA; d_call: TRBD1; cdr3_aa: CASSPPGQVGREQFF; cdr3_nt: TGTGCCAGCTCACCACCGGGACAGGTGGGTCGGGAGCAGTTCTTC
v_call: TRBV5-5; j_call: TRBJ2-7; cdr3_length: 13; clone_size: NA; d_call: NA; cdr3_aa: CASSGDNHYEQYF; cdr3_nt: TGTGCCAGCAGCGGGGACAATCACTACGAGCAGTACTTC
v_call: TRBV4-2; j_call: TRBJ2-5; cdr3_length: 14; clone_size: NA; d_call: NA; cdr3_aa: CASSQEALAETQYF; cdr3_nt: TGTGCCAGCAGCCAAGAAGCCTTAGCAGAGACCCAGTACTTC
v_call: TRBV28; j_call: TRBJ1-5; cdr3_length: 15; clone_size: NA; d_call: NA; cdr3_aa: CASNSWKGVNQPQHF; cdr3_nt: TGTGCCAGCAATTCGTGGAAGGGAGTGAATCAGCCCCAGCATTTT
v_call: TRBV6-4; j_call: TRBJ2-1; cdr3_length: 13; clone_size: NA; d_call: TRBD2; cdr3_aa: CASSVLSGSEQFF; cdr3_nt: TGTGCCAGCAGTGTCCTTAGCGGGAGTGAGCAGTTCTTC
v_call: TRBV5-6; j_call: TRBJ1-1; cdr3_length: 14; clone_size: few; d_call: TRBD1; cdr3_aa: CASSLVNRGKEAFF; cdr3_nt: TGTGCCAGCAGCTTGGTGAACAGGGGTAAAGAAGCTTTCTTT
v_call: TRBV27; j_call: TRBJ2-1; cdr3_length: 16; clone_size: NA; d_call: NA; cdr3_aa: CASSLVTSRAGYEQFF; cdr3_nt: TGTGCCAGCAGTTTAGTCACTAGCAGGGCGGGATATGAGCAGTTCTTC
v_call: TRBV21-1; j_call: TRBJ2-7; cdr3_length: 14; clone_size: NA; d_call: NA; cdr3_aa: CASSKGATSYEQYF; cdr3_nt: TGTGCCAGCAGCAAAGGAGCCACGTCCTACGAGCAGTACTTC
v_call: TRBV5-1; j_call: TRBJ2-3; cdr3_length: 22; clone_size: NA; d_call: TRBD2; cdr3_aa: CASSLALGLAGGLTPDTDTQYF; cdr3_nt: TGCGCCAGCAGCTTGGCCTTGGGACTAGCGGGAGGTTTGACCCCGGACACAGATACGCAGTATTTT
v_call: TRBV27; j_call: TRBJ2-2; cdr3_length: 16; clone_size: NA; d_call: TRBD1; cdr3_aa: CASSFLLTGGTGELFF; cdr3_nt: TGTGCCAGCAGTTTTCTTCTCACAGGGGGTACCGGGGAGCTGTTTTTT
v_call: TRBV15; j_call: TRBJ2-7; cdr3_length: 16; clone_size: NA; d_call: TRBD1; cdr3_aa: CATSTSLTGGNYEQYF; cdr3_nt: TGTGCCACCAGCACAAGCCTAACAGGGGGTAACTACGAGCAGTACTTC
v_call: TRBV28; j_call: TRBJ1-2; cdr3_length: 14; clone_size: few; d_call: NA; cdr3_aa: CASSSPPGEGGYTF; cdr3_nt: TGTGCCAGCAGTTCCCCCCCGGGGGAGGGTGGCTACACCTTC
v_call: TRBV7-6; j_call: TRBJ2-7; cdr3_length: 14; clone_size: NA; d_call: TRBD1; cdr3_aa: CASSPGTGPYEQYF; cdr3_nt: TGTGCCAGCAGCCCAGGGACAGGCCCCTACGAGCAGTACTTC
v_call: TRBV20-1; j_call: TRBJ2-5; cdr3_length: 10; clone_size: NA; d_call: NA; cdr3_aa: CSARQETQYF; cdr3_nt: TGCAGTGCCCGTCAAGAGACCCAGTACTTC
v_call: TRBV25-1; j_call: TRBJ2-3; cdr3_length: 17; clone_size: NA; d_call: NA; cdr3_aa: CASSESGTQYSTDTQYF; cdr3_nt: TGTGCCAGCAGTGAGTCTGGGACTCAATATAGCACAGATACGCAGTATTTT
v_call: TRBV2; j_call: TRBJ2-3; cdr3_length: 14; clone_size: NA; d_call: NA; cdr3_aa: CASSVFTSGDTQYF; cdr3_nt: TGTGCCAGCAGTGTTTTTACTAGTGGGGATACGCAGTATTTT
v_call: TRBV28; j_call: TRBJ1-4; cdr3_length: 15; clone_size: NA; d_call: NA; cdr3_aa: CASSLFRATNEKLFF; cdr3_nt: TGTGCCAGCAGTCTCTTCAGGGCAACTAATGAAAAACTGTTTTTT
v_call: TRBV12-2; j_call: TRBJ1-5; cdr3_length: 12; clone_size: few; d_call: NA; cdr3_aa: CASRLTRQPQHF; cdr3_nt: TGTGCAAGTCGCTTGACTCGTCAGCCCCAGCATTTT
v_call: TRBV21-1; j_call: TRBJ1-5; cdr3_length: 11; clone_size: NA; d_call: NA; cdr3_aa: CASSLRQPQHF; cdr3_nt: TGTGCCAGCAGCCTTCGGCAGCCCCAGCATTTT
v_call: TRBV28; j_call: TRBJ2-7; cdr3_length: 16; clone_size: NA; d_call: TRBD2; cdr3_aa: CASSSLASGVSYEQYF; cdr3_nt: TGTGCCAGCAGTTCCCTAGCTAGCGGGGTATCATACGAGCAGTACTTC
v_call: TRBV6-5; j_call: TRBJ2-5; cdr3_length: 14; clone_size: NA; d_call: NA; cdr3_aa: CASSYIETPGTQYF; cdr3_nt: TGTGCCAGCAGTTACATCGAGACACCCGGGACCCAGTACTTC
v_call: TRBV4-1; j_call: TRBJ1-5; cdr3_length: 15; clone_size: NA; d_call: TRBD1; cdr3_aa: CASSLGQGYGQPQHF; cdr3_nt: TGCGCCAGCAGCCTGGGACAGGGGTACGGCCAGCCCCAGCATTTT
v_call: TRBV15; j_call: TRBJ2-3; cdr3_length: 17; clone_size: once; d_call: TRBD2; cdr3_aa: CATNFLVAGAPTDTQYF; cdr3_nt: TGTGCCACCAACTTCCTAGTAGCGGGAGCCCCCACAGATACGCAGTATTTT
v_call: TRBV28; j_call: TRBJ2-7; cdr3_length: 15; clone_size: NA; d_call: TRBD1; cdr3_aa: CASRPTGTATYEQYF; cdr3_nt: TGTGCCAGCAGGCCTACCGGGACAGCGACCTACGAGCAGTACTTC
v_call: TRBV10-3; j_call: TRBJ2-1; cdr3_length: 14; clone_size: once; d_call: TRBD1; cdr3_aa: CAISAGTAYNEQFF; cdr3_nt: TGTGCCATCAGTGCCGGGACAGCTTACAATGAGCAGTTCTTC
v_call: TRBV5-1; j_call: TRBJ2-3; cdr3_length: 13; clone_size: NA; d_call: NA; cdr3_aa: CASSSTHTDTQYF; cdr3_nt: TGCGCCAGCAGCTCTACCCACACAGATACGCAGTATTTT
v_call: TRBV5-8; j_call: TRBJ2-5; cdr3_length: 15; clone_size: NA; d_call: TRBD1; cdr3_aa: CASSLWDRGQETQYF; cdr3_nt: TGTGCCAGCAGCTTATGGGACAGGGGGCAAGAGACCCAGTACTTC
v_call: TRBV5-1; j_call: TRBJ2-1; cdr3_length: 13; clone_size: NA; d_call: TRBD2; cdr3_aa: CASSAGDYNEQFF; cdr3_nt: TGCGCCAGCAGTGCGGGAGACTACAATGAGCAGTTCTTC
v_call: TRBV5-1; j_call: TRBJ2-5; cdr3_length: 16; clone_size: NA; d_call: TRBD2; cdr3_aa: CASSQNSGRGGETQYF; cdr3_nt: TGCGCCAGCAGCCAGAATAGCGGGAGGGGAGGCGAGACCCAGTACTTC
v_call: TRBV4-2; j_call: TRBJ2-5; cdr3_length: 15; clone_size: NA; d_call: NA; cdr3_aa: CASSQDRGGWETQYF; cdr3_nt: TGTGCCAGCAGCCAAGATAGAGGGGGATGGGAGACCCAGTACTTC
v_call: TRBV25-1; j_call: TRBJ1-5; cdr3_length: 16; clone_size: NA; d_call: NA; cdr3_aa: CASSPADSSGNQPQHF; cdr3_nt: TGTGCCAGCAGCCCTGCGGACAGCTCTGGCAATCAGCCCCAGCATTTT
v_call: TRBV18; j_call: TRBJ2-5; cdr3_length: 15; clone_size: many; d_call: TRBD1; cdr3_aa: CASSRQGLVQETQYF; cdr3_nt: TGTGCCAGCTCCCGACAGGGTCTAGTTCAAGAGACCCAGTACTTC
v_call: TRBV11-2; j_call: TRBJ2-7; cdr3_length: 16; clone_size: NA; d_call: TRBD2; cdr3_aa: CASSLAGGTLPYEQYF; cdr3_nt: TGTGCCAGCAGCTTAGCGGGGGGGACGCTCCCCTACGAGCAGTACTTC
v_call: TRBV28; j_call: TRBJ2-5; cdr3_length: 16; clone_size: once; d_call: TRBD1; cdr3_aa: CASSPPARGREETQYF; cdr3_nt: TGTGCCAGCAGTCCGCCCGCCAGGGGGCGGGAAGAGACCCAGTACTTC
v_call: TRBV7-7; j_call: TRBJ2-1; cdr3_length: 13; clone_size: NA; d_call: NA; cdr3_aa: CASSLARRGEQFF; cdr3_nt: TGTGCTAGCAGCTTAGCTCGACGCGGTGAGCAGTTCTTC
v_call: TRBV30; j_call: TRBJ1-3; cdr3_length: 14; clone_size: NA; d_call: NA; cdr3_aa: CAWSLGTAGNTIYF; cdr3_nt: TGTGCCTGGTCCCTTGGGACTGCCGGAAACACCATATATTTT
v_call: TRBV14; j_call: TRBJ2-1; cdr3_length: 19; clone_size: NA; d_call: NA; cdr3_aa: CASSQGRTRWTTAYNEQFF; cdr3_nt: TGTGCCAGCAGCCAAGGTCGGACAAGATGGACTACAGCCTACAATGAGCAGTTCTTC
v_call: TRBV6-6; j_call: TRBJ1-1; cdr3_length: 14; clone_size: NA; d_call: NA; cdr3_aa: CASRQGARNTEAFF; cdr3_nt: TGTGCCAGCAGACAGGGAGCCCGGAACACTGAAGCTTTCTTT
v_call: TRBV2; j_call: TRBJ1-2; cdr3_length: 16; clone_size: NA; d_call: TRBD1; cdr3_aa: CASSPGRGHLGYGYTF; cdr3_nt: TGTGCCAGCAGCCCCGGTAGGGGGCATCTAGGGTATGGCTACACCTTC
v_call: TRBV5-1; j_call: TRBJ2-1; cdr3_length: 13; clone_size: NA; d_call: NA; cdr3_aa: CASSLVPRGRQFF; cdr3_nt: TGCGCCAGCAGCTTGGTCCCTCGGGGTCGGCAGTTCTTC